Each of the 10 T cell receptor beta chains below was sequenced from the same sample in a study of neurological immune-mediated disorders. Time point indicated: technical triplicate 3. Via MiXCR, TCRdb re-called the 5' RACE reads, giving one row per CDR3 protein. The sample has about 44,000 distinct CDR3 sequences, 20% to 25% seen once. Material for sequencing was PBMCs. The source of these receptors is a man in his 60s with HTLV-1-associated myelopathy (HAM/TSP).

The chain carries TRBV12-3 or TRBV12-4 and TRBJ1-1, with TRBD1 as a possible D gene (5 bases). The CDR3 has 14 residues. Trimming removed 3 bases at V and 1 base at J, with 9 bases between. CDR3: CASSFGGGNTEAFF. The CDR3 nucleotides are TGTGCCAGCAGTTTTGGGGGTGGGAACACTGAAGCTTTCTTT.

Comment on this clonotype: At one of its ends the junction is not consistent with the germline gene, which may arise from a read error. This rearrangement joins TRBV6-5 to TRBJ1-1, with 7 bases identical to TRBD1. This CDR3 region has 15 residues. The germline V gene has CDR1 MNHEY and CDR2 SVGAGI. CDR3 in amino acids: CASSGRDSMNTEAFF. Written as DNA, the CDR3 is TGTGCTAGCAGTGGCCGGGACAGCATGAACACTGAAGCTTTCTTT.

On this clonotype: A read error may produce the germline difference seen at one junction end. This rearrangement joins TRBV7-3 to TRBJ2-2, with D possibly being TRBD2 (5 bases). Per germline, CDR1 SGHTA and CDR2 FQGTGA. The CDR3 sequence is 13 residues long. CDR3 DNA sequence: TGTGACAGCAGCTTAAAGAACACCGGGGAGCTGTCTTTT. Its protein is CDSSLKNTGELSF. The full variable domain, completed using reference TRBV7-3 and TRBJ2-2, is GAGVSQTPSNKVTEKGKYVELRCDPISGHTALYWYRQSLGQGPEFLIYFQGTGAADDSGLPNDRFFAVRPEGSVSTLKIQRTERGDSAVYLCDSSLKNTGELSFGEGSRLTVL.

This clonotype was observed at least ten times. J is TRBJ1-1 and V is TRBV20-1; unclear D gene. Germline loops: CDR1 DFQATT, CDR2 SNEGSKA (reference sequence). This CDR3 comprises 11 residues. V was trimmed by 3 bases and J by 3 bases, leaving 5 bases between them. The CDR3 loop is CSASLDTEAFF. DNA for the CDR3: TGCAGTGCTAGTCTCGACACTGAAGCTTTCTTT.

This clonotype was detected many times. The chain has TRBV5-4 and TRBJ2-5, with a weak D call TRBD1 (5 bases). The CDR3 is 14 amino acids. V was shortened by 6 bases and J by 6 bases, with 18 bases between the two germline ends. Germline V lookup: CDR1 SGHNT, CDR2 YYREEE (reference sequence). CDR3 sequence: CASTSDRGIKTQYF. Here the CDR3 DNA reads TGTGCCAGCACCTCGGATAGGGGAATAAAGACCCAGTACTTC.

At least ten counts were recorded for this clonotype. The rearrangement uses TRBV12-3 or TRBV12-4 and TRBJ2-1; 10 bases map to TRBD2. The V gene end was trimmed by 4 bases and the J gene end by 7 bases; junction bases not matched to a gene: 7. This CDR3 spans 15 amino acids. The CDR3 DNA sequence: TGTGCCAGCAGTTCATTAGCGGGAGGAATGAATGAGCAGTTCTTC. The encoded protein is CASSSLAGGMNEQFF.

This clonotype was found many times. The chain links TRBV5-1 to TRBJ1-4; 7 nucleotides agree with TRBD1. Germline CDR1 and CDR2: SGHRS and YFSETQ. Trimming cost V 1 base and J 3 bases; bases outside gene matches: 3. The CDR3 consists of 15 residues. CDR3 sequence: CASSLMGQPNEKLFF. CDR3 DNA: TGCGCCAGCAGCTTGATGGGACAGCCTAATGAAAAACTGTTTTTT. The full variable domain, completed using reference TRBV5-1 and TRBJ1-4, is KAGVTQTPRYLIKTRGQQVTLSCSPISGHRSVSWYQQTPGQGLQFLFEYFSETQRNKGNFPGRFSGRQFSNSRSEMNVSTLELGDSALYLCASSLMGQPNEKLFFGSGTQLSVL.

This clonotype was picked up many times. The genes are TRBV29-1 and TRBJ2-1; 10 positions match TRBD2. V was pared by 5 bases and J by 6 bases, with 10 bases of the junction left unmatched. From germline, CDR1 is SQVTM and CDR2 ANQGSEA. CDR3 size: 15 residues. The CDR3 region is CSVMITSGVANEQFF. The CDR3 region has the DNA TGCAGCGTTATGATAACTAGCGGGGTAGCCAATGAGCAGTTCTTC.

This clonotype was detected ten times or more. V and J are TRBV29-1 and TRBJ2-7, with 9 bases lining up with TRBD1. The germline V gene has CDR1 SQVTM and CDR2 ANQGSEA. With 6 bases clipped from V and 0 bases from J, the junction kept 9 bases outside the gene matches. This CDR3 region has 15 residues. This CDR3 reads CSVVMTGGNSYEQYF. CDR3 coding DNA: TGCAGCGTCGTTATGACAGGGGGAAACTCCTACGAGCAGTACTTC.

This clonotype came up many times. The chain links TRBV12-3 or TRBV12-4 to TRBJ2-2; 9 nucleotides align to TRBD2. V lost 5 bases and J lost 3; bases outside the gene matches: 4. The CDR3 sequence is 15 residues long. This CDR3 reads CASSVTSGYTGELFF. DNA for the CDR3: TGTGCCAGCAGTGTGACTAGCGGTTACACCGGGGAGCTGTTTTTT.